The clone carrying this T cell receptor (beta chain) was counted between two and nine times. Its matching antigen is unknown. These data originate in a study of OX40 agonist ivuxolimab in advanced cancers. Study-level background: Dose-escalation patients were diagnosed with hepatocellular carcinoma, melanoma, renal cell cancer or head and neck cancer.

Study results and limitations: More expanded clones were found, on average, in CD8+ than in CD4+ T cells.

Germline values: CDR1 KGHSH, CDR2 LQKENI. The CDR3 consists of 10 residues. The ends were cut back, 5 bases at V and 14 bases at J, with 12 bases in the middle. The repertoire was sequenced with immunoSEQ multiplex PCR; TCRdb's copy has only in-frame clones and lacks some. The sample has roughly 76,000 clones, 85% to 90% seen once. The receptor was isolated from an adult with an advanced solid tumor such as melanoma, head and neck, liver or kidney cancer. The chain combines TRBV18 with TRBJ1-1, with D possibly being TRBD1 (6 bases). Sequencing was performed on CD4+ or CD8+ T cells sorted from blood, taken in a trial of the OX40 agonist ivuxolimab. CDR3 nucleotides: TGTGCCAGCTCAGAGACCGGGACATTCTTT. Translated: CASSETGTFF.